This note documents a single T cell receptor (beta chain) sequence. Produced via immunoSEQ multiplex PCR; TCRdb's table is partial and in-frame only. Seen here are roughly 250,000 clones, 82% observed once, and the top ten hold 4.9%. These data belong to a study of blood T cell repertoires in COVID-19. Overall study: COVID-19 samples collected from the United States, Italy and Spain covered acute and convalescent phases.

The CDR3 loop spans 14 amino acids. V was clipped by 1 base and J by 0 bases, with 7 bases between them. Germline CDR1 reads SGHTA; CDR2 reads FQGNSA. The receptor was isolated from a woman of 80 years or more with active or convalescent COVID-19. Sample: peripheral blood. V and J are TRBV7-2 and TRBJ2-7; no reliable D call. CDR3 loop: CASSLVADSYEQYF. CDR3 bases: TGTGCCAGCAGCTTAGTTGCGGACTCCTACGAGCAGTACTTC. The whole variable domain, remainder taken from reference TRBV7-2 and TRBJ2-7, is GAGVSQSPSNKVTEKGKDVELRCDPISGHTALYWYRQSLGQGLEFLIYFQGNSAPDKSGLPSDRFSAERTGGSVSTLTIQRTQQEDSAVYLCASSLVADSYEQYFGPGTRLTVT.